A single TCR beta chain is shown here with its context. The entry originates in a study of control samples from healthy donors and cancer patients. This CDR3 has 15 amino acids. The trim removed 6 bases at V and 4 bases at J, leaving 9 bases unmatched. The germline V gene encodes CDR1 SNHLY and CDR2 FYNNEI. Here immunoSEQ multiplex PCR was the method, and the copy in TCRdb shows in-frame clones only, minus some. The table has about 130,000 clones, around nine tenths seen once. Input material: blood. This TCR came from a man aged 18-30 years in good health. The V call is TRBV2, the J call TRBJ2-5; 9 bases align to TRBD2. The CDR3 loop is CASRRLAVGRETQYF. The CDR3 region has the DNA TGTGCCAGCAGGAGACTAGCGGTAGGAAGAGAGACCCAGTACTTC.